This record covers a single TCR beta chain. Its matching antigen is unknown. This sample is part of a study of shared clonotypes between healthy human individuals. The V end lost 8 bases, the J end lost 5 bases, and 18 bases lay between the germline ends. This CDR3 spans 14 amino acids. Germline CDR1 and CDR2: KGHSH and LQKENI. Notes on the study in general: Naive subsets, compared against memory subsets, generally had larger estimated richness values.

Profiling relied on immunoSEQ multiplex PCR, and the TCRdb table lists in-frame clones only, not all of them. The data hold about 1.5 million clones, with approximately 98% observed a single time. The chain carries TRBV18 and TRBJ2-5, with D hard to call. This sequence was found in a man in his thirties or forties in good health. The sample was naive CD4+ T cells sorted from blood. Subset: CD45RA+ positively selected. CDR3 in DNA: TGTGCCAGCACTTATGCGAGCGAAGTGGAGACCCAGTACTTC. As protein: CASTYASEVETQYF.